Listed below are T cell receptor beta chains from one sample, sequenced in a study of T cells after yellow fever vaccination. From the 5' RACE reads, TCRdb called clonotypes with MiXCR, one entry per CDR3 protein. In the table there are some 97,000 distinct CDR3 sequences, under 6.5% of which are singletons. The sequencing used CD8+ T cells sorted from PBMCs, collected 10 days after the yellow fever booster vaccination. The receptors derive from a man aged 18 to 30 who received the YFV17D yellow fever vaccine. Each CDR3 is given without its conserved first and last residue. A D gene is named only where the DNA matches it firmly. The listing skips clone size in some rows; elsewhere it reads once, few, many or a size class.

clone size: -; V gene: TRBV7-3; D gene: -; CDR3 protein: ASSLTGGSGSPLH
clone size: few; V gene: TRBV19; D gene: TRBD1; CDR3 protein: ASSPWDRNTEAF
clone size: many; V gene: TRBV2; D gene: -; CDR3 protein: ASSSRGNSYNEQF
clone size: -; V gene: TRBV6-5; D gene: -; CDR3 protein: ASSYSQGRSYEQY
clone size: many; V gene: TRBV15; D gene: -; CDR3 protein: ATSRAGNEQF
clone size: -; V gene: TRBV7-2; D gene: TRBD2; CDR3 protein: ASSLYTSGGVTTDTQY
clone size: few; V gene: TRBV25-1; D gene: TRBD2; CDR3 protein: ASSDGRLAGAHTQY
clone size: few; V gene: TRBV10-2; D gene: TRBD1; CDR3 protein: ASSTPGLTGVNYGYT
clone size: once; V gene: TRBV12-3/TRBV12-4; D gene: -; CDR3 protein: ASSSYGANYNEQF
clone size: few; V gene: TRBV7-9; D gene: -; CDR3 protein: ASSSGTQPQH
clone size: few; V gene: TRBV4-2; D gene: TRBD2; CDR3 protein: ASSQDVSGGADTQY
clone size: few; V gene: TRBV12-3/TRBV12-4; D gene: -; CDR3 protein: ASSSGDRAYYGYT
clone size: many; V gene: TRBV5-1; D gene: TRBD2; CDR3 protein: ASSPSGAGGLQETQY
clone size: few; V gene: TRBV4-1; D gene: TRBD2; CDR3 protein: ASSLRTSSILGTQY
clone size: few; V gene: TRBV29-1; D gene: TRBD1; CDR3 protein: SVDGTGGWETQY
clone size: few; V gene: TRBV7-2; D gene: -; CDR3 protein: ASSVLADSWGETQY
clone size: few; V gene: TRBV5-6; D gene: -; CDR3 protein: ASSSPRTREDSEQF
clone size: -; V gene: TRBV3-1; D gene: -; CDR3 protein: ASSKTQGTNEKLF
clone size: -; V gene: TRBV9; D gene: -; CDR3 protein: ASSVEGVGAQTQF
clone size: few; V gene: TRBV4-3; D gene: -; CDR3 protein: ASSQVPRSAGMGAQY
clone size: -; V gene: TRBV20-1; D gene: TRBD1; CDR3 protein: SANYLQGAEETQY
clone size: -; V gene: TRBV3-1; D gene: -; CDR3 protein: ASSQGYDEQY
clone size: -; V gene: TRBV7-6; D gene: -; CDR3 protein: ASSLVSSYNEQF
clone size: few; V gene: TRBV5-6; D gene: -; CDR3 protein: ASSHRGGTAYEQY
clone size: -; V gene: TRBV7-9; D gene: -; CDR3 protein: ASSLGQLGREAF
clone size: few; V gene: TRBV5-1; D gene: -; CDR3 protein: ASSLGDSPRTEEQF